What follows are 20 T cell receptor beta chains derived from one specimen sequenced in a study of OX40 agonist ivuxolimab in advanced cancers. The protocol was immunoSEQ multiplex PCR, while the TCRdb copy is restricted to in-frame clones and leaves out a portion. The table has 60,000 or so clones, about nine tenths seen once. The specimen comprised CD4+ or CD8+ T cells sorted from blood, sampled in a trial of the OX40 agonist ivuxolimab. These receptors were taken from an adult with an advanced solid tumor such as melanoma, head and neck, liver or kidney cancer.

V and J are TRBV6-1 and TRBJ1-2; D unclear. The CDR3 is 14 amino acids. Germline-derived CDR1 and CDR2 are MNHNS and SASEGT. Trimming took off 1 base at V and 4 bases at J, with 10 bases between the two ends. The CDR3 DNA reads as TGTGCCAGCAGTGAAGAGAAGGGCCTCTATGGCTACACCTTC. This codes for CASSEEKGLYGYTF.

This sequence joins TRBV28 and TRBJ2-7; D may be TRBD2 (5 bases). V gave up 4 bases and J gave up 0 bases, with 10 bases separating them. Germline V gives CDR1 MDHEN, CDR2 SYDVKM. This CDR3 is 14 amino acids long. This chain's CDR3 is CASSYEGFSYEQYF. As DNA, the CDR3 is TGTGCCAGCAGTTATGAGGGATTCTCCTACGAGCAGTACTTC.

The CDR3 region is CAKRPMNTGELFF. The DNA of the CDR3 is TGTGCAAAGCGGCCGATGAACACCGGGGAGCTGTTTTTT. This chain connects TRBV7-7 to TRBJ2-2; D may be TRBD2 (5 bases). The CDR3 is made up of 13 amino acids. CDR1 and CDR2 from the germline V gene are SSHAT and FNYEAQ (reference sequence).

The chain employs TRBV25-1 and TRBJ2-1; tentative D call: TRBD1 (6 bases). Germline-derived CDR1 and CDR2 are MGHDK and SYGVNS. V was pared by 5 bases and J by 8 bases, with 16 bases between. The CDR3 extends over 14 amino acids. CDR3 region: CASSTTGFRYEQFF. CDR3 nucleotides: TGTGCCAGCAGTACGACAGGTTTTAGGTATGAGCAGTTCTTC. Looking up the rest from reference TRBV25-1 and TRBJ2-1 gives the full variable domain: EADIYQTPRYLVIGTGKKITLECSQTMGHDKMYWYQQDPGMELHLIHYSYGVNSTEKGDLSSESTVSRIRTEHFPLTLESARPSHTSQYLCASSTTGFRYEQFFGPGTRLTVL.

The CDR3 coding sequence is TGTGCCAGCTCACCACCTGGACAGGGAAGTAATCAGCCCCAGCATTTT. Its protein product is CASSPPGQGSNQPQHF. The chain is built from TRBV18 and TRBJ1-5, with 8 positions matching TRBD1. Trimming at V came to 0 bases and at J to 4 bases, leaving 5 bases not matched to a gene. The CDR3 extends over 16 amino acids. CDR1 and CDR2 (germline): KGHSH, LQKENI.

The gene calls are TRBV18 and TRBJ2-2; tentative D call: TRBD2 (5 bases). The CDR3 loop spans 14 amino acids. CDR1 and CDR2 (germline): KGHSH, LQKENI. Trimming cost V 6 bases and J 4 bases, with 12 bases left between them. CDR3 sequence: CASSLTRTTGELFF. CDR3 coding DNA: TGTGCCAGCTCTCTAACTAGAACCACCGGGGAGCTGTTTTTT. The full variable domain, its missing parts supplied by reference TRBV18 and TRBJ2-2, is NAGVMQNPRHLVRRRGQEARLRCSPMKGHSHVYWYRQLPEEGLKFMVYLQKENIIDESGMPKERFSAEFPKEGPSILRIQQVVRGDSAAYFCASSLTRTTGELFFGEGSRLTVL.

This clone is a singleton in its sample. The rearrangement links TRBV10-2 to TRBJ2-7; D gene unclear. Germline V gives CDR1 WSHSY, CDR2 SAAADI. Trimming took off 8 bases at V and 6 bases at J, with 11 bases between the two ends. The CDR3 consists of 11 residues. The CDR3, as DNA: TGCGCCAGCTCACGGGTGGGCGAGCAGTACTTC. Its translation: CASSRVGEQYF.

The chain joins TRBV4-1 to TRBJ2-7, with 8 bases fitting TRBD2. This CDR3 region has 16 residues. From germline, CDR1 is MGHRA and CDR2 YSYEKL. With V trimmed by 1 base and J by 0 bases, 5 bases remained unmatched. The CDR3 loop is CASSQAAGLGSYEQYF. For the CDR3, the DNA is TGCGCCAGCAGCCAAGCGGCGGGACTAGGCTCCTACGAGCAGTACTTC.

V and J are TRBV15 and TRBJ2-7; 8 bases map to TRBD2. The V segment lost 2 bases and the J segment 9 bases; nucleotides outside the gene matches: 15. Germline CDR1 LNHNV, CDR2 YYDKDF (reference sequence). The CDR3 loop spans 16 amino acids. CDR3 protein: CATSRRSGMSPTGQYF. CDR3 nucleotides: TGTGCCACCAGCAGACGTAGCGGGATGAGTCCAACGGGGCAGTACTTC.

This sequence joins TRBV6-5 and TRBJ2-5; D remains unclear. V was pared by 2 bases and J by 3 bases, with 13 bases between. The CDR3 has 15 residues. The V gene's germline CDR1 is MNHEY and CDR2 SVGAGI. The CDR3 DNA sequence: TGTGCCAGCAGTTACAATCCGGGTTTGGAAGAGACCCAGTACTTC. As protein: CASSYNPGLEETQYF.

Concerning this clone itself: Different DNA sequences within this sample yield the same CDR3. DNA of the CDR3: TGTGCCAGCAGCTTAGGACGCATGAACACTGAAGCTTTCTTT. Amino acid sequence: CASSLGRMNTEAFF. The V gene is TRBV11-2, the J gene TRBJ1-1; D unclear. The CDR3 runs to 14 residues. V lost 1 base and J 0 bases, leaving 6 bases between the germline ends. The germline CDR1 and CDR2 sequences are SGHAT and FQNNGV.

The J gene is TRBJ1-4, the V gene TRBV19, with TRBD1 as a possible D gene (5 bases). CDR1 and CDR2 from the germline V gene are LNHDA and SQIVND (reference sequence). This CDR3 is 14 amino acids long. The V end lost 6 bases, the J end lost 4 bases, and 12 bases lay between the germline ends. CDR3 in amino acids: CASRVGQFNEKLFF. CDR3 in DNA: TGTGCCAGTAGGGTGGGGCAGTTTAATGAAAAACTGTTTTTT.

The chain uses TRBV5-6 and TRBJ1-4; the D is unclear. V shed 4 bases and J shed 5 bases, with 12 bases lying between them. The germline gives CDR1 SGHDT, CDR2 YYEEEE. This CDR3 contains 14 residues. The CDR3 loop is CASSITGPNEKLFF. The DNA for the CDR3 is TGTGCCAGCAGCATCACCGGGCCAAATGAAAAACTGTTTTTT.

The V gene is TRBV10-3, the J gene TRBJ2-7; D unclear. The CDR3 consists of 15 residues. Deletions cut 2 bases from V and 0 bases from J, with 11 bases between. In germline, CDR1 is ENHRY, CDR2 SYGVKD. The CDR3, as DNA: TGTGCCATCAGTGAGAGGGCTTCGAGCTCCTACGAGCAGTACTTC. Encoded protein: CAISERASSSYEQYF.

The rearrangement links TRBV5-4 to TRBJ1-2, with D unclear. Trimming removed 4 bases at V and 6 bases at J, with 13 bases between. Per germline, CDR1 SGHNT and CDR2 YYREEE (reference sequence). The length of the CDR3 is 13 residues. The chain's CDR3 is CASSQEESDGYTF. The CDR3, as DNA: TGTGCCAGCAGCCAAGAAGAGTCGGATGGCTACACCTTC.

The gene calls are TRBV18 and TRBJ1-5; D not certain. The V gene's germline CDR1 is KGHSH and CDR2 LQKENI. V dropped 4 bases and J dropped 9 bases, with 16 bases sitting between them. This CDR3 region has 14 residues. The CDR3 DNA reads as TGTGCCAGCTCACAAGAGGGCCCCGATGGGCCCCAGCATTTT. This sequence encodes CASSQEGPDGPQHF.

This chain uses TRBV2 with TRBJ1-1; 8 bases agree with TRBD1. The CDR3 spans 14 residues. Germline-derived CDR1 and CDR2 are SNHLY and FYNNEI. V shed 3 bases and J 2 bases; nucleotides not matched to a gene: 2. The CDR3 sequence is CASSEGTGNTEAFF. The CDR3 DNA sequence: TGTGCCAGCAGTGAGGGGACAGGAAACACTGAAGCTTTCTTT. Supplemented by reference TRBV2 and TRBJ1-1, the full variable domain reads EPEVTQTPSHQVTQMGQEVILRCVPISNHLYFYWYRQILGQKVEFLVSFYNNEISEKSEIFDDQFSVERPDGSNFTLKIRSTKLEDSAMYFCASSEGTGNTEAFFGQGTRLTVV.

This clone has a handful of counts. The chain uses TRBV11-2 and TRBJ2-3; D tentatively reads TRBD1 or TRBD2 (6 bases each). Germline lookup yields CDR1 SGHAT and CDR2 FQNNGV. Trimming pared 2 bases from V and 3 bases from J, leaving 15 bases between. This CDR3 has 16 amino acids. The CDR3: CASSLNSGGGTDTQYF. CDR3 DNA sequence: TGTGCCAGCAGCTTAAATAGCGGAGGGGGAACAGATACGCAGTATTTT.

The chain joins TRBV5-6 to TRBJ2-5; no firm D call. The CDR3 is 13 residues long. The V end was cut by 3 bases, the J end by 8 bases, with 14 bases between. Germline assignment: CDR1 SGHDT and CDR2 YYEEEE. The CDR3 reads CASSYPQSLTQYF. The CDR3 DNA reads TGTGCCAGCAGCTACCCCCAGTCGCTCACCCAGTACTTC.

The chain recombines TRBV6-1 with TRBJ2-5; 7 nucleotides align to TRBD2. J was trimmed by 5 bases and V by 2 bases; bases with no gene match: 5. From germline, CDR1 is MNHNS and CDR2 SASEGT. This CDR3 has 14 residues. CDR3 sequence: CASSESAGSETQYF. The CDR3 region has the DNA TGTGCCAGCAGTGAATCAGCGGGGAGCGAGACCCAGTACTTC.